Listed here are 8 T cell receptor beta chains from one sample, sequenced in a study of Graves' ophthalmopathy and Graves' hyperthyroidism. The authors amplified TCR beta CDR3 regions, and they did so from RNA transcripts for repertoire sequencing. Second-round multiplex PCR came after a first-round RT-PCR that employed HTBI primers. TCRdb reprocessed the multiplex PCR reads with MiXCR, giving one entry per CDR3 protein. Among about 220,000 distinct CDR3 sequences listed, roughly 21% were seen once. The sample was peripheral blood. The receptors here all came from a woman aged 50 to 60 with Graves' ophthalmopathy.

The rearrangement uses TRBV20-1 and TRBJ2-7, with D tentatively TRBD2 (5 bases). Germline values: CDR1 DFQATT, CDR2 SNEGSKA (reference sequence). Trimming removed 5 bases from V and 4 bases from J, with 24 bases in between. The CDR3 totals 16 residues. The CDR3, as DNA: TGCAGTGCTCACAACCCGGCGGGCTGGAAGGTGTACGAGCAGTACTTC. Protein sequence: CSAHNPAGWKVYEQYF.

At least ten counts were recorded for this clonotype. The chain is built from TRBV20-1 and TRBJ1-6; 8 bases agree with TRBD1. CDR1 is DFQATT and CDR2 is SNEGSKA in the germline V gene (reference sequence). V trimming: 2 bases; J trimming: 6 bases; junction bases outside the gene matches: 9. The CDR3 sequence is 16 residues long. The CDR3 region is CSARRQGARGNSPLHF. For the CDR3, the DNA is TGCAGTGCTAGAAGGCAGGGGGCGAGGGGTAATTCACCCCTCCACTTT.

The V gene is TRBV18, the J gene TRBJ1-1; weak D call: TRBD1 (5 bases). V dropped 0 bases and J dropped 11 bases, with 10 bases sitting between them. This CDR3 comprises 12 residues. Germline CDR1 is KGHSH and CDR2 is LQKENI. DNA of the CDR3: TGTGCCAGCTCACCACCCGGGGCGAAGGCTTTCTTT. It codes for CASSPPGAKAFF.

In its sample, this clonotype was seen many times. V usage is TRBV24-1 and J usage is TRBJ2-4; TRBD1 matches at 7 bases. The CDR3 contains 17 residues. Per the germline V gene, CDR1 is KGHDR and CDR2 is SFDVKD. The V segment lost 3 bases and the J segment 1 base; nucleotides outside the gene matches: 8. CDR3 loop: CATSDGGQPLAKNIQYF. Written as DNA, the CDR3 is TGTGCCACCAGTGATGGGGGACAGCCGCTCGCCAAAAACATTCAGTACTTC.

A remark on this clonotype: Because the CDR3's place on the DNA is in doubt, the DNA is left out and the CDR3 is given as listed by TCRdb. The CDR3 is CASSFGSGVNEQYF. This chain uses TRBV5-1 with TRBJ2-7; the D call in the table, TRBD1, was not verified against the DNA. Ends included, the CDR3 has 14 residues. Germline V CDR1 and CDR2: SGHRS, YFSETQ.

This clonotype was seen a handful of times. The J gene is TRBJ2-2, the V gene TRBV3-1, with a weak D call TRBD1 (7 bases). Germline lookup yields CDR1 LGHDT and CDR2 YNNKEL (reference sequence). The CDR3 spans 14 residues. Trimming shortened V by 7 bases and J by 7 bases, and 16 bases separated the two germline ends. The CDR3 is CASTSRGENGELFF. CDR3 in DNA: TGTGCCAGCACTTCCAGGGGGGAAAACGGGGAGCTGTTTTTT.

This clonotype showed up many times. The chain is built from TRBV29-1 and TRBJ2-5; D is perhaps TRBD1 or TRBD2 (5 bases each). Trimming removed 8 bases at V and 2 bases at J, with 21 bases between. Germline CDR1 reads SQVTM; CDR2 reads ANQGSEA. The CDR3 totals 15 residues. CDR3 loop: CSSRGGWRDQETQYF. DNA for the CDR3: TGCAGCTCTCGGGGCGGTTGGCGAGATCAAGAGACCCAGTACTTC.

This clonotype was found a few times. The chain has TRBV5-1 and TRBJ2-1; TRBD2 matches 8 bases. This CDR3 contains 16 residues. V lost 0 bases and J lost 9; bases outside the gene matches: 11. Germline values: CDR1 SGHRS, CDR2 YFSETQ. The CDR3 DNA is TGCGCCAGCAGCTTGGCGTGGTGGCGCCGGGAGGGTGAGCAGTTCTTC. Protein: CASSLAWWRREGEQFF.